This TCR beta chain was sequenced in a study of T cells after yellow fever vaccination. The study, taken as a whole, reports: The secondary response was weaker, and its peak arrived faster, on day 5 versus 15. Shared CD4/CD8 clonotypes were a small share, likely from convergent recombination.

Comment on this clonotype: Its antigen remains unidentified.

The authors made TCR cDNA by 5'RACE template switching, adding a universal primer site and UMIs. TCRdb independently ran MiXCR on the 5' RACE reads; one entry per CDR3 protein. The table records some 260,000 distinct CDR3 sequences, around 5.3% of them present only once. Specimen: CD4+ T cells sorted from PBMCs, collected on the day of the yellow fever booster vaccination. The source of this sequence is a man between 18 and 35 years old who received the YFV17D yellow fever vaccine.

The CDR3 DNA reads TGCAGTGCTAGATCAGGGCCCTCTGGAAACACCATATATTTT. Translated, it gives CSARSGPSGNTIYF. This rearrangement joins TRBV20-1 to TRBJ1-3; D is perhaps TRBD1 (5 bases). The CDR3 extends over 14 amino acids. Germline V gives CDR1 DFQATT, CDR2 SNEGSKA (reference sequence). V was cut by 2 bases and J by 0 bases, with 8 bases left in between.